This T cell receptor beta chain was identified during a study of metastatic and nonmetastatic thyroid tumors. Points from the study as a whole: Relative to benign nodules, malignant thyroid tumors were reportedly characterized by significantly elevated TCR beta diversity in blood and tumor.

Authors' analysis steps: What underpinned the distant-metastasis classifier for papillary thyroid cancer was the set of CDR3 differences across clinicopathological groups. TCRdb re-analyzed the PCR reads through MiXCR. The V and J calls follow TCRdb's processing rather than the paper's. The sample has about 62,000 clones; just over 4% are singletons. A remark on this clone: Its antigen remains unidentified.

CDR3 size: 19 residues. Trimming cost V 4 bases and J 0 bases; bases outside gene matches: 13. Germline V gene lookup returns CDR1 SNHLY and CDR2 FYNNEI. None of the patients had undergone any treatment ahead of thyroid surgery. The clonotype comes from a female donor with papillary thyroid cancer or a benign thyroid nodule (not recorded which). Some clones in this sample may be carry-over from other donors' samples. Specimen: blood. The chain recombines TRBV2 with TRBJ1-3; 9 positions match TRBD1. The CDR3 DNA reads TGTGCCAGCAGTGGACGACAGGGGGGCACCTTCAGCTCTGGAAACACCATATATTTT. This sequence encodes CASSGRQGGTFSSGNTIYF.